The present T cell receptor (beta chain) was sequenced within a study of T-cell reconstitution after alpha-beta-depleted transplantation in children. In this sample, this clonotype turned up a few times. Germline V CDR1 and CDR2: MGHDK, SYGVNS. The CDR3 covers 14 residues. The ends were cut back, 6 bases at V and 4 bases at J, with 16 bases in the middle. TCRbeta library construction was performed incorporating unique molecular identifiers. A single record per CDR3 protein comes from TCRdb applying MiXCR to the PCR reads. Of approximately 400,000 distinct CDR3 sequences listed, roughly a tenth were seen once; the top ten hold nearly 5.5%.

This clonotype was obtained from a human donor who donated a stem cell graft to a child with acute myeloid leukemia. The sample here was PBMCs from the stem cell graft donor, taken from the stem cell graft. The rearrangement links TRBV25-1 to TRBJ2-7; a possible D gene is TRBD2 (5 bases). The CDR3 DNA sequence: TGTGCCAGCAGCCGCGCGGGTTTAGTTTACGAGCAGTACTTC. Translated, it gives CASSRAGLVYEQYF.